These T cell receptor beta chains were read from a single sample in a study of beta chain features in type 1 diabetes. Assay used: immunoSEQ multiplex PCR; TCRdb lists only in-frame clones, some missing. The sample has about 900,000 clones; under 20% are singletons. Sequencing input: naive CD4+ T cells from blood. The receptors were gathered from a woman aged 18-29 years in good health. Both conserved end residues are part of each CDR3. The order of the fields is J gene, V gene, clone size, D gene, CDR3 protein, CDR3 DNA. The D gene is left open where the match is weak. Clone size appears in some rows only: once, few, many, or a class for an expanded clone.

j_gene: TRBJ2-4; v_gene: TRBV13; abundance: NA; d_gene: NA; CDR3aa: CASSLAGSKNIQYF; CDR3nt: TGTGCCAGCAGCTTGGCCGGGTCCAAAAACATTCAGTACTTC
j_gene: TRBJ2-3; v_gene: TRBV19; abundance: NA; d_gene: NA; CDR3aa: CASSKATTDTQYF; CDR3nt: TGTGCCAGTAGTAAGGCAACTACAGATACGCAGTATTTT
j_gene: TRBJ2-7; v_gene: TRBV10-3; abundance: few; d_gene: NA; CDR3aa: CAISPTHYEQYF; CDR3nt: TGTGCCATCAGTCCCACCCACTACGAGCAGTACTTC
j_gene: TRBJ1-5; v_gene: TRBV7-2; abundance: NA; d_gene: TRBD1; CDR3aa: CASEIVTGGGEPQHF; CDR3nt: TGTGCCAGCGAAATAGTCACAGGGGGCGGAGAGCCCCAGCATTTT
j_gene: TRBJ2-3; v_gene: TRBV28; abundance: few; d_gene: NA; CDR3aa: CASSLSAIGTDTQYF; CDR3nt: TGTGCCAGCAGTTTATCTGCGATAGGCACAGATACGCAGTATTTT
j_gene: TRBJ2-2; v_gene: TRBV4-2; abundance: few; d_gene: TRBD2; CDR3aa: CASSQDVAGGITGELFF; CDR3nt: TGTGCCAGCAGCCAAGATGTAGCGGGAGGGATCACCGGGGAGCTGTTTTTT
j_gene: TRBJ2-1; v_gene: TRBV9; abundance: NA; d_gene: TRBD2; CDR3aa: CASSVEGSGHRHEQFF; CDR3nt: TGTGCCAGCAGCGTAGAAGGTAGCGGGCACCGACATGAGCAGTTCTTC
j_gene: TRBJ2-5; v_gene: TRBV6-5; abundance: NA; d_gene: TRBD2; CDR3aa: CASSYSRTSGQETQYF; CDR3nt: TGTGCCAGCAGTTACTCACGGACTAGCGGGCAAGAGACCCAGTACTTC
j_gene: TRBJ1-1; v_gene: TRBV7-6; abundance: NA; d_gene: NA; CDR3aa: CASSLDLRRGYGAFF; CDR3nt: TGTGCCAGCAGCTTAGATCTTCGAAGGGGGTACGGAGCTTTCTTT
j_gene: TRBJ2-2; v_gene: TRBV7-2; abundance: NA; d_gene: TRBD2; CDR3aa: CASSLDASGRLGELFF; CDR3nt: TGTGCCAGCAGCTTAGACGCCAGCGGGAGGCTCGGGGAGCTGTTTTTT
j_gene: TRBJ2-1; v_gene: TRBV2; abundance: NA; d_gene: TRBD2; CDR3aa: CASSAGTSGVNEQFF; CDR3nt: TGTGCCAGCAGCGCCGGGACTAGCGGTGTCAATGAGCAGTTCTTC
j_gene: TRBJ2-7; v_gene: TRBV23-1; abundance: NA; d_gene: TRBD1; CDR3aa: CASGRTGTGGGLPYEQYF; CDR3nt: TGCGCCAGCGGAAGAACCGGGACAGGGGGCGGTTTGCCCTACGAGCAGTACTTC
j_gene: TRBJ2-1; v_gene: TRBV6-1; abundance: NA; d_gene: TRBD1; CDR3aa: CASRERQGSGFF; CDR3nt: TGTGCCAGCAGGGAACGACAGGGATCTGGGTTCTTC
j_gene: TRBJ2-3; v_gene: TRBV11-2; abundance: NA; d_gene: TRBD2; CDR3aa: CASRLAGADTQYF; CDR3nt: TGTGCCAGCAGACTAGCGGGAGCAGATACGCAGTATTTT
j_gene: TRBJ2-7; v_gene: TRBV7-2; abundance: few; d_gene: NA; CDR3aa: CASSLAASSYEQYF; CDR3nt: TGTGCCAGCAGCTTAGCGGCAAGCTCCTACGAGCAGTACTTC
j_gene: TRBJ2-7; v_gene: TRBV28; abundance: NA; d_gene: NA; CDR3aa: CASSYPLWGRPLRTHF; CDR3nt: TGTGCCAGCAGTTATCCCTTGTGGGGTCGACCCCTTAGGACGCACTTC
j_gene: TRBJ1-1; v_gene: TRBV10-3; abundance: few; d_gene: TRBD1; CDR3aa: CAIRSGTGETEAFF; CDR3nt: TGTGCCATCAGGTCCGGGACAGGGGAAACTGAAGCTTTCTTT
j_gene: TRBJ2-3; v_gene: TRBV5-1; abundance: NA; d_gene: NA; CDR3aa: CASSLGLEDTQYF; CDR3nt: TGCGCCAGCAGCTTGGGTTTGGAAGATACGCAGTATTTT
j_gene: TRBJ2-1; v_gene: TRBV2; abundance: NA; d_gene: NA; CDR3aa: CASILDGYNEQFF; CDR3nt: TGTGCCAGCATTCTCGACGGCTACAATGAGCAGTTCTTC
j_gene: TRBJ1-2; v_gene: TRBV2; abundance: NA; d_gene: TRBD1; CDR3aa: CASSRDREFYTF; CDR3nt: TGTGCCAGCAGTAGGGACAGGGAATTCTACACCTTC
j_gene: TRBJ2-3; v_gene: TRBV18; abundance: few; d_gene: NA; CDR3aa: CASSPRAPDTQYF; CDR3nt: TGTGCCAGCTCACCGAGGGCTCCAGATACGCAGTATTTT
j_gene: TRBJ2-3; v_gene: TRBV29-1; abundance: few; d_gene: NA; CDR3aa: CSVTGGTDTQYF; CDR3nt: TGCAGCGTTACGGGGGGCACAGATACGCAGTATTTT
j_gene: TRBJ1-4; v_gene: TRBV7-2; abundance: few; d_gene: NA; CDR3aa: CASSLGGVGEKLFF; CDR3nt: TGTGCCAGCAGCTTGGGGGGAGTCGGGGAAAAACTGTTTTTT
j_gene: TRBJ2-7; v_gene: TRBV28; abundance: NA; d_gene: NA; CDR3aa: CASSLEGSVSYEQYF; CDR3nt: TGTGCCAGCAGTTTGGAGGGTAGTGTTTCCTACGAGCAGTACTTC
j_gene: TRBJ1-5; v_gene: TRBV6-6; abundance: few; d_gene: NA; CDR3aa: CASSSGAAINQPQHF; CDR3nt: TGTGCCAGCAGTTCAGGGGCCGCGATCAATCAGCCCCAGCATTTT
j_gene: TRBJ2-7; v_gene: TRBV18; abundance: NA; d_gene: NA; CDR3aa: CASSPASSYEQYF; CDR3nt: TGTGCCAGCTCCCCAGCCAGCTCCTACGAGCAGTACTTC
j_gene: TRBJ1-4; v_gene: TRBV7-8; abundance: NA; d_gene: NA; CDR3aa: CASSFLWDEKLFF; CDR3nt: TGTGCCAGCAGCTTCTTATGGGATGAAAAACTGTTTTTT
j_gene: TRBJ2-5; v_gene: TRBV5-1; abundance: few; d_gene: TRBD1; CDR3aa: CASSLGGTGEETQYF; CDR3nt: TGCGCCAGCAGCTTGGGAGGGACAGGGGAAGAGACCCAGTACTTC
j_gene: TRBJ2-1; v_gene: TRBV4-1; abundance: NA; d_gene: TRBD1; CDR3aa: CASSRTGGVYNEQFF; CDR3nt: TGCGCCAGCAGCCGGACAGGGGGTGTGTACAATGAGCAGTTCTTC
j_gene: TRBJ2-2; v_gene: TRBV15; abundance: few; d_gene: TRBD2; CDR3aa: CATSRDSLAGTTGELFF; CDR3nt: TGTGCCACCAGCAGAGATTCATTAGCGGGGACCACCGGGGAGCTGTTTTTT
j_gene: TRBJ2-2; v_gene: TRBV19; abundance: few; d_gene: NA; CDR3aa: CASSNPGFPPGELFF; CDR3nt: TGTGCCAGTAGTAACCCAGGGTTTCCGCCCGGGGAGCTGTTTTTT
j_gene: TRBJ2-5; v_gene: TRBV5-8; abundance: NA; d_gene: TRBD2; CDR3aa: CASSLASGGGETQYF; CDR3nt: TGTGCCAGCAGCTTGGCTAGCGGGGGGGGAGAGACCCAGTACTTC
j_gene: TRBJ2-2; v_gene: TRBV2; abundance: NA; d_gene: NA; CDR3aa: CASTSENTGELFF; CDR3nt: TGTGCCAGCACTAGCGAGAACACCGGGGAGCTGTTTTTT
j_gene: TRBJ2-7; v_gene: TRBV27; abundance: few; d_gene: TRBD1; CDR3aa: CASSLWGQGSYEQYF; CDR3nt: TGTGCCAGCAGTTTATGGGGACAGGGCTCCTACGAGCAGTACTTC
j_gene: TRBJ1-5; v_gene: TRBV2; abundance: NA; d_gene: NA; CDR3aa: CASSAGEYNQPQHF; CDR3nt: TGTGCCAGCAGTGCAGGCGAATACAATCAGCCCCAGCATTTT
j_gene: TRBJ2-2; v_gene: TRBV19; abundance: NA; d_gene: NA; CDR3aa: CASSMEDPFTGELFF; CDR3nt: TGTGCCAGTAGTATGGAGGACCCCTTTACCGGGGAGCTGTTTTTT
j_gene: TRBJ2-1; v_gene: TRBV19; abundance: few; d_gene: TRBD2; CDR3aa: CASRESGTSGWNEQFF; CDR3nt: TGTGCCAGTAGAGAATCCGGGACTAGCGGGTGGAATGAGCAGTTCTTC
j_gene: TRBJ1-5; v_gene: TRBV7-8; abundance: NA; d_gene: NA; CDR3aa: CASSLAPGTFVQPQHF; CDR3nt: TGTGCCAGCAGCTTAGCGCCGGGCACCTTTGTTCAGCCCCAGCATTTT
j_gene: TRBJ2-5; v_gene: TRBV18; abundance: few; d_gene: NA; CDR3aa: CASSPQGLGQETQYF; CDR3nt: TGTGCCAGCTCACCTCAGGGGCTAGGGCAAGAGACCCAGTACTTC
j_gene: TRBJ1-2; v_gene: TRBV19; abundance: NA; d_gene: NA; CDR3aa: CASSRPGVNYGYTF; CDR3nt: TGTGCCAGTAGTAGGCCAGGAGTTAACTATGGCTACACCTTC
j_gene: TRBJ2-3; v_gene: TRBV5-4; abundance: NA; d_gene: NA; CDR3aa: CASSSTKADTQYF; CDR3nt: TGTGCCAGCAGCTCCACCAAAGCAGATACGCAGTATTTT
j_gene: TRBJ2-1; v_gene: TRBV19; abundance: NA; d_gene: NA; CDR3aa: CASRLVGVSAEQFF; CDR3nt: TGTGCCAGTCGACTCGTAGGGGTGTCGGCTGAGCAGTTCTTC
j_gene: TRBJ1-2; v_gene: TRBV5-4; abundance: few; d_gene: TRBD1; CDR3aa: CASSSGTDNYGYTF; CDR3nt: TGTGCCAGCAGCTCCGGGACAGACAACTATGGCTACACCTTC
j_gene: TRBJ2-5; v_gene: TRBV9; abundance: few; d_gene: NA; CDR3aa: CASSVSSQGGRETQYF; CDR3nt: TGTGCCAGCAGCGTCTCATCCCAGGGCGGTAGGGAGACCCAGTACTTC
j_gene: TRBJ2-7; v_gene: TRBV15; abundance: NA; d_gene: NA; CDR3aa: CATSRGGRGEQYF; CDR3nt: TGTGCCACCAGCAGAGGAGGGAGAGGCGAGCAGTACTTC
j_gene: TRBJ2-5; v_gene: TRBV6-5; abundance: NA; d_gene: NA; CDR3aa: CASQDSNQETQYF; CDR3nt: TGTGCCAGCCAGGACAGCAACCAAGAGACCCAGTACTTC
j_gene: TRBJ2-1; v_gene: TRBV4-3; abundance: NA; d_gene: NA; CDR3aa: CASSHTATRGSGEQFF; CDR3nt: TGCGCCAGCAGCCACACTGCAACTAGGGGAAGTGGTGAGCAGTTCTTC
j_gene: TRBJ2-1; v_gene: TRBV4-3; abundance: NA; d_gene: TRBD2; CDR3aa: CASSQDLAGAYNEQFF; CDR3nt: TGCGCCAGCAGCCAAGATTTAGCGGGAGCCTACAATGAGCAGTTCTTC
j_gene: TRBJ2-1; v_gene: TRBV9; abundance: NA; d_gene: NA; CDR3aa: CASSVATNNEQFF; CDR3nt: TGTGCCAGCAGCGTAGCTACGAACAATGAGCAGTTCTTC